The present entry profiles one T cell receptor (beta chain) with its context. What it binds is unknown. With 60 Vbeta and 13 Jbeta primers, the PCR was carried out. Produced via immunoSEQ multiplex PCR; TCRdb's table is partial and in-frame only. The data contain 200,000 to 250,000 clones, about 89% of them singletons. This CDR3 is built from 15 residues. V was shortened by 5 bases and J by 4 bases, with 16 bases between the two germline ends. The germline gives CDR1 SEHNR, CDR2 FQNEAQ (reference sequence). The data derive from a study of cytomegalovirus exposure and HLA in healthy donors. The donors gave bone marrow, and they were healthy. General study points: The productive fraction for most TCR beta V segments was about 87% or about 30% in an earlier analysis. Because they were indistinguishable, some V segments, including TRBV6-2 and TRBV6-3, were excluded.

The chain uses TRBV7-9 and TRBJ2-3; D perhaps matches TRBD2 (6 bases). What was sequenced was PBMCs. The receptor's source is a woman under 30 in good health and CMV-seronegative. CDR3 DNA: TGTGCCAGCAGCCCGACTAGTTCGGTCGCAGATACGCAGTATTTT. It is translated as CASSPTSSVADTQYF.